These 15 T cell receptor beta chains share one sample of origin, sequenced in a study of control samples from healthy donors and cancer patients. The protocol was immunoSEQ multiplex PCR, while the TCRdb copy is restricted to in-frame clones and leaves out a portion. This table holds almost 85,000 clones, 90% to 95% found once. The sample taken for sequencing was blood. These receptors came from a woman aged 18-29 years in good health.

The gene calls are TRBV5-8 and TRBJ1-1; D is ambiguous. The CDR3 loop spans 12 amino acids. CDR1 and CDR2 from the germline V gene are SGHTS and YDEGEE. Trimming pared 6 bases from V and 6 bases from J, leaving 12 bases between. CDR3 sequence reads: CASTRPVAEAFF. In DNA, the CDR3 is TGTGCCAGCACCAGACCGGTCGCTGAAGCTTTCTTT.

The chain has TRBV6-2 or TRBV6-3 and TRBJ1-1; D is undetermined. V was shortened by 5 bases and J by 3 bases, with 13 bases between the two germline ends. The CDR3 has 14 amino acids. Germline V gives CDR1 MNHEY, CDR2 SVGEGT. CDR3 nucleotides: TGTGCCAGCAGTAACAGTTACGGGTACACTGAAGCTTTCTTT. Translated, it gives CASSNSYGYTEAFF.

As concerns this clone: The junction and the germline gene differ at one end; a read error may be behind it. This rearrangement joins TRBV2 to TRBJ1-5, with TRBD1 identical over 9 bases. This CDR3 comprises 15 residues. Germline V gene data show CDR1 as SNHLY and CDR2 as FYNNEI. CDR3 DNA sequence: TGTGTCAGCAGACCGTCCCGGGACAGGGTTCAGCCCCAGCATTTT. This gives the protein CVSRPSRDRVQPQHF. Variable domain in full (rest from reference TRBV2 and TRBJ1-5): EPEVTQTPSHQVTQMGQEVILRCVPISNHLYFYWYRQILGQKVEFLVSFYNNEISEKSEIFDDQFSVERPDGSNFTLKIRSTKLEDSAMYFCVSRPSRDRVQPQHFGDGTRLSIL.

The CDR3 DNA is TGTGCCAGCAGCTTAGGACAGGGAGCAAACACCATATATTTT. Encoded protein: CASSLGQGANTIYF. This chain uses TRBV7-8 with TRBJ1-3; TRBD1 agrees at 7 bases. V lost 1 base and J lost 6; bases outside the gene matches: 3. CDR3 size: 14 residues. Germline V CDR1 and CDR2: SGHVS, FQNEAQ.

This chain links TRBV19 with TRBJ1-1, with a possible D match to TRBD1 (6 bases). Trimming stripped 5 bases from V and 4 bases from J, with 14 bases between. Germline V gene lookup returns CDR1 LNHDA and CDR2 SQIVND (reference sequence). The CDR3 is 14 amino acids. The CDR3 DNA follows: TGTGCCAGTAGTCCACAGGGAGGTCTCACTGAAGCTTTCTTT. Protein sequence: CASSPQGGLTEAFF.

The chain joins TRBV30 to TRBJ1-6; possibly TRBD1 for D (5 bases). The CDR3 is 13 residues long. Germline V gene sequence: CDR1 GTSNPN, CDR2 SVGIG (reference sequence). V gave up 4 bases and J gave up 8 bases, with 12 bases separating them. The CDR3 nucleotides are TGTGCCTGGACAGGGACTACGCATTCACCCCTCCACTTT. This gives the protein CAWTGTTHSPLHF.

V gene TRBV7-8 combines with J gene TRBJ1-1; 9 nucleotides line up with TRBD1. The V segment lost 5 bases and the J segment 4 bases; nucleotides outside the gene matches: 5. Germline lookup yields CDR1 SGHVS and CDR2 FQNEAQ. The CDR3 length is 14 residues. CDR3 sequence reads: CASSLQGASTEAFF. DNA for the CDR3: TGTGCCAGCAGCCTACAGGGGGCGAGCACTGAAGCTTTCTTT.

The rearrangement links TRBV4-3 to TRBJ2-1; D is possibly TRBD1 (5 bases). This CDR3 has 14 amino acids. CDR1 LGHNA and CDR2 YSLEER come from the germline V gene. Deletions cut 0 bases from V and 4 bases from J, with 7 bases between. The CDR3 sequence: CASSQDDSYNEQFF. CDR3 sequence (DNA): TGCGCCAGCAGCCAAGATGACAGTTACAATGAGCAGTTCTTC.

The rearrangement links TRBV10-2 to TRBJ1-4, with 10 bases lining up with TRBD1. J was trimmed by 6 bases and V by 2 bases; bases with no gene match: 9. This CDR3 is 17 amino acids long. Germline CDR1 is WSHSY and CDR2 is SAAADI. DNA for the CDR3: TGCGCCAGCAGTGAGCCCCGGGACAGGGGTTTGGATGAAAAACTGTTTTTT. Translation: CASSEPRDRGLDEKLFF.

The CDR3 region is CASSREGANTEAFF. The CDR3, as DNA: TGCGCCAGCAGCCGGGAGGGGGCGAACACTGAAGCTTTCTTT. The chain joins TRBV5-1 to TRBJ1-1, with 7 nucleotides matching TRBD1. Per the germline V gene, CDR1 is SGHRS and CDR2 is YFSETQ. After removal of 4 bases from V and 1 base from J, the junction contained 4 bases not matched to a gene. The CDR3 consists of 14 residues.

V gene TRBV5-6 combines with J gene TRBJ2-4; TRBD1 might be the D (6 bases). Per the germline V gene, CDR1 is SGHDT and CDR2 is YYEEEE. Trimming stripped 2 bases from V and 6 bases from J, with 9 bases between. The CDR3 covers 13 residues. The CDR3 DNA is TGTGCCAGCAGCTTTACAGGGCTAAACATTCAGTACTTC. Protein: CASSFTGLNIQYF.

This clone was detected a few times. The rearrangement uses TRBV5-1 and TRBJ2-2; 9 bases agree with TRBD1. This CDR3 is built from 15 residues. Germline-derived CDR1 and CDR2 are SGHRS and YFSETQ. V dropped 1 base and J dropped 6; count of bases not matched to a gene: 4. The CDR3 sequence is CASSLQGQGSGELFF. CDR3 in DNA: TGCGCCAGCAGCTTGCAAGGACAGGGGTCCGGGGAGCTGTTTTTT.

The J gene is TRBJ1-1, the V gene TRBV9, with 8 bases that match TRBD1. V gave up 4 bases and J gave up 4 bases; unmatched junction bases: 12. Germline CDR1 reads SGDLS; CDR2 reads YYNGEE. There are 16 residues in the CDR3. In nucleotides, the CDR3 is TGTGCCAGCAGCCTCGTACAGGGGGTTTACGGCACTGAAGCTTTCTTT. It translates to CASSLVQGVYGTEAFF.

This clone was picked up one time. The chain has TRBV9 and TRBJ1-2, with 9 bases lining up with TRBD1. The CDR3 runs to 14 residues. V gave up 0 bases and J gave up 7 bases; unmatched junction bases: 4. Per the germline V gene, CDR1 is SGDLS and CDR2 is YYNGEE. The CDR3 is CASSVAGQGFGYTF. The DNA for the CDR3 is TGTGCCAGCAGCGTAGCGGGACAGGGTTTTGGCTACACCTTC.

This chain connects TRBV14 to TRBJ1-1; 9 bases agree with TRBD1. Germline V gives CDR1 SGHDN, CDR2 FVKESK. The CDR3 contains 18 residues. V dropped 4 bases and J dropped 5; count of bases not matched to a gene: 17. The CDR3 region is CASSPPTGGVGLWTEAFF. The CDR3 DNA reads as TGTGCCAGCAGCCCGCCCACAGGGGGCGTAGGATTATGGACTGAAGCTTTCTTT.